This T cell receptor (beta chain) was captured in a study of cytomegalovirus exposure and HLA in healthy donors. Looking at the study overall: A prior study identified just under 120 million unique TCR beta sequences from some 180 million T cells.

With 60 Vbeta and 13 Jbeta primers, the PCR was carried out. The protocol was immunoSEQ multiplex PCR, while the TCRdb copy is restricted to in-frame clones and leaves out a portion. The data contain roughly 77,000 clones, roughly two thirds of them singletons. Though nominally healthy at sampling, donors likely had unrecorded immune exposures. This clone was found a few times. Its specificity is unknown. CDR1 is MNHEY, CDR2 SVGAGI, per germline. With V trimmed by 5 bases and J by 7 bases, 5 bases remained unmatched. The CDR3 covers 14 residues. Study-level points and caveats: Reportedly, cytomegalovirus status was diagnosed with high sensitivity and specificity.

Source material: PBMCs. V is TRBV6-5 and J is TRBJ1-6; 7 bases line up with TRBD1. The TCR was taken from a woman in her forties or fifties in good health and CMV-seropositive. The CDR3 nucleotides read TGTGCCAGCAGTCACAGGGGCGAGAATTCACCCCTCCACTTT. Translated, it gives CASSHRGENSPLHF.